Included here is one T cell receptor (beta chain) sequence, with context. The junction does not match germline at one end; this may be a read error. The sample comes from a study of Graves' ophthalmopathy and Graves' hyperthyroidism. This CDR3 comprises 11 residues. Germline CDR1 reads SQVTM; CDR2 reads ANQGSEA. The PBMCs were taken from around 9.1 ml of fresh peripheral blood. RNA transcripts were the template, and TCR beta CDR3 regions were amplified from them. HTBI primers were used in a first-round RT-PCR, which preceded a second-round multiplex PCR. Via MiXCR, TCRdb re-called the multiplex PCR reads, giving one row per CDR3 protein. The table records 660,000 or so distinct CDR3 sequences, about two fifths of them present only once.

The specimen sequenced was peripheral blood. This TCR was sampled from an adult man with Graves' ophthalmopathy. The chain recombines TRBV29-1 with TRBJ2-5; the D is unclear. The CDR3 sequence: CSVYRARTQYF. The CDR3 coding sequence is TGCAGCGTTTACCGAGCTCGGACCCAGTACTTT.